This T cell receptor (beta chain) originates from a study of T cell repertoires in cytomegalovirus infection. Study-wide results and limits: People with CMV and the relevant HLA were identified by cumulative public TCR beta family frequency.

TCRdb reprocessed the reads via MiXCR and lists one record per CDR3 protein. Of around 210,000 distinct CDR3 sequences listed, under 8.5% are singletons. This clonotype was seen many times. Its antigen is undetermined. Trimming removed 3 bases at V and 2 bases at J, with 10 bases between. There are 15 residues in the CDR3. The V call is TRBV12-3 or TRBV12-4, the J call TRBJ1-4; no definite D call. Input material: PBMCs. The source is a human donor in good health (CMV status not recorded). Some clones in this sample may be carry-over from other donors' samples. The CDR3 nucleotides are TGTGCCAGCAGTTTCTCCACCGGGACTAATGAAAAACTGTTTTTT. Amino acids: CASSFSTGTNEKLFF.